The sequence of this T cell receptor beta chain was determined in a study of Graves' ophthalmopathy and Graves' hyperthyroidism. Study-wide points: Most thyroid clonotypes expanded beyond 0.001 frequency were also found in blood.

Investigators amplified TCR beta CDR3 regions from RNA transcripts. HTBI-primed RT-PCR formed the first round, and a multiplex PCR formed the second. TCRdb re-analysed the multiplex PCR reads in MiXCR, keeping a single row per CDR3 protein. The sample has 900,000 to 1,200,000 distinct CDR3 sequences, 36% seen once. The study excluded patients with other autoimmune diseases, uncontrolled infections, pregnancy or lactation. The length of the CDR3 is 15 residues. The germline CDR1 and CDR2 sequences are SGDLS and YYNGEE. V lost 3 bases to trimming and J lost 5 bases; unmatched junction nucleotides: 9. This clonotype was observed a handful of times. The antigen remains unidentified.

Specimen: peripheral blood or thyroid tissue (not recorded which). The source is an adult man with Graves' hyperthyroidism. This chain uses TRBV9 with TRBJ2-5; 8 bases map to TRBD2. DNA of the CDR3: TGTGCCAGCAGCGAACCCCGGGGGGGCCGCGAGACCCAGTACTTC. Protein sequence: CASSEPRGGRETQYF.